The 21 T cell receptor beta chains listed next were all sequenced from one sample in a study of T cells after yellow fever vaccination. TCRdb re-called the 5' RACE reads with MiXCR, one entry per CDR3 protein. There are a few hundred thousand distinct CDR3 sequences in the sample; approximately 4% occur only once, and 20% to 30% lies in the top ten. The sample was PBMCs, taken 5 days after the yellow fever booster vaccination. These receptors all stem from a man in his late teens or twenties who received the YFV17D yellow fever vaccine.

In its sample, this clonotype was seen many times. This chain joins TRBV20-1 and TRBJ2-1; 12 bases map to TRBD2. The CDR3 has 16 residues. Germline trimming cut 1 base from V and 0 bases from J; bases unmatched to any gene: 1. Looked up from germline, CDR1 is DFQATT and CDR2 is SNEGSKA (reference sequence). This CDR3 is CSARGLAGDSYNEQFF. The CDR3 DNA follows: TGCAGTGCTAGAGGACTAGCGGGGGACTCCTACAATGAGCAGTTCTTC.

In its sample, this clonotype was seen a few times. The chain is built from TRBV18 and TRBJ1-1; no reliable D call. The ends were cut back, 0 bases at V and 0 bases at J, with 5 bases in the middle. CDR1 is KGHSH and CDR2 is LQKENI in the germline V gene. CDR3 length: 14 amino acids. DNA for the CDR3: TGTGCCAGCTCACCACCGACCGTGAACACTGAAGCTTTCTTT. Residues: CASSPPTVNTEAFF.

This clonotype was observed at least ten times. The V gene is TRBV7-9, the J gene TRBJ2-3; the D call may be TRBD1 or TRBD2 (7 bases each). This CDR3 has 14 residues. Germline V gene lookup returns CDR1 SEHNR and CDR2 FQNEAQ (reference sequence). The V end was cut by 5 bases, the J end by 4 bases, with 13 bases between. CDR3 sequence (DNA): TGTGCCAGCAGCCGGGACAGCGGGGCAGATACGCAGTATTTT. It is translated as CASSRDSGADTQYF.

On this clonotype: A much larger clone sits a single nucleotide away, making a read error possible. J is TRBJ1-1 and V is TRBV10-3, with no clear D. Trimming took off 4 bases at V and 0 bases at J, with 15 bases between the two ends. The CDR3 is made up of 16 amino acids. Germline V gives CDR1 ENHRY, CDR2 SYGVKD. CDR3 nucleotides: TGTGCCATCAGTGCGGGTGGGAGTAACATGAACACTGAAGCTTTCTTT. It specifies CAISAGGSNMNTEAFF.

This sequence joins TRBV5-4 and TRBJ1-6; a weak D match, TRBD1 (5 bases). Germline V gene lookup returns CDR1 SGHNT and CDR2 YYREEE (reference sequence). V gave up 4 bases and J gave up 8 bases, with 19 bases separating them. The CDR3 covers 16 residues. The chain's CDR3 is CASSPPGEVGYSPLHF. The DNA for the CDR3 is TGTGCCAGCAGCCCCCCGGGGGAAGTCGGATATTCACCCCTCCACTTT.

The J gene is TRBJ2-1, the V gene TRBV7-3; D is ambiguous. The CDR3 spans 13 residues. V lost 5 bases to trimming and J lost 5 bases, with 10 bases between them. Germline values: CDR1 SGHTA, CDR2 FQGTGA. The CDR3 DNA is TGTGCCAGCAGCCGGGCAGTCAACAATGAGCAGTTCTTC. Translated: CASSRAVNNEQFF.

This clonotype appeared a few times. The genes are TRBV7-9 and TRBJ1-2, with D perhaps TRBD1 (5 bases). This CDR3 spans 17 amino acids. Germline lookup yields CDR1 SEHNR and CDR2 FQNEAQ (reference sequence). V was trimmed by 1 base and J by 6 bases, leaving 21 bases between them. CDR3 residues: CASSLDATSSSGHGYTF. The CDR3 nucleotides read TGTGCCAGCAGCTTAGATGCCACTTCGTCCTCAGGGCATGGCTACACCTTC.

CDR3 sequence (DNA): TGTGCCATCAGTGAACCGGGGAGTGGAAACACCATATATTTT. This translates into CAISEPGSGNTIYF. The genes are TRBV10-3 and TRBJ1-3; D is undetermined. The CDR3 has 14 amino acids. Germline-derived CDR1 and CDR2 are ENHRY and SYGVKD. Trimming left V 3 bases short and J 3 bases short, with 9 bases between.

This clonotype was seen a handful of times. The chain combines TRBV21-1 with TRBJ2-7; TRBD2 was called by the table and not checked on the DNA. TRBV21-1 is a pseudogene locus. CDR3 length: 17 amino acids. CDR3 loop: CASSKEGSSGDTYEQYV. As DNA, the CDR3 is TGTGCCAGCAGCAAAGAGGGGAGTAGCGGGGACACCTACGAGCAGTACGTC.

In this sample, this clonotype turned up many times. The chain is built from TRBV7-2 and TRBJ2-5, with D perhaps TRBD2 (5 bases). The V gene lost 11 bases and the J gene lost 4 bases, with 23 bases spanning the gap. This CDR3 has 15 residues. Germline CDR1 SGHTA, CDR2 FQGNSA. In nucleotides, the CDR3 is TGTGCCCCATGGCGACACGCGGGTGAGGGAGAGACCCAGTACTTC. Translation: CAPWRHAGEGETQYF. The full variable domain, in which reference TRBV7-2 and TRBJ2-5 provide the parts outside the CDR3, is GAGVSQSPSNKVTEKGKDVELRCDPISGHTALYWYRQSLGQGLEFLIYFQGNSAPDKSGLPSDRFSAERTGGSVSTLTIQRTQQEDSAVYLCAPWRHAGEGETQYFGPGTRLLVL.

The chain has TRBV6-5 and TRBJ2-3; 7 nucleotides align to TRBD2. This CDR3 comprises 14 residues. The junction had 7 bases not matched to a gene; V was cut back by 7 bases and J by 3 bases. Germline CDR1 MNHEY, CDR2 SVGAGI. The chain's CDR3 is CASKTSRRTDTQYF. The CDR3 DNA reads as TGTGCCAGCAAGACTAGCAGGCGGACAGATACGCAGTATTTT.

This clonotype showed up just a few times. The rearrangement joins TRBV28 to TRBJ1-2; possible D gene TRBD1, 5 bases. V was trimmed by 2 bases and J by 6 bases, leaving 10 bases between them. Germline lookup yields CDR1 MDHEN and CDR2 SYDVKM. CDR3 length: 13 amino acids. The chain's CDR3 is CASSLGGGNGYTF. CDR3 coding DNA: TGTGCCAGCAGTTTAGGTGGGGGAAATGGCTACACCTTC.

This clonotype occurred many times. The chain joins TRBV20-1 to TRBJ2-3; 10 nucleotides align to TRBD2. From germline, CDR1 is DFQATT and CDR2 SNEGSKA (reference sequence). With 5 bases clipped from V and 5 bases from J, the junction kept 7 bases outside the gene matches. The CDR3 sequence is 14 residues long. The DNA for the CDR3 is TGCAGTGCTTCCGGGACTAGCGCGAAAGATACGCAGTATTTT. Its protein is CSASGTSAKDTQYF.

The J gene is TRBJ2-1, the V gene TRBV2, with D unresolved. Trimming pared 6 bases from V and 10 bases from J, leaving 10 bases between. Germline assignment: CDR1 SNHLY and CDR2 FYNNEI. This CDR3 contains 11 residues. The CDR3 nucleotides are TGTGCCAGCAGAGGCGATTGGGAGCAGTTCTTC. Translated, it gives CASRGDWEQFF.

The chain recombines TRBV24-1 with TRBJ2-3; TRBD1 matches at 8 bases. The CDR3 length is 15 residues. V dropped 5 bases and J dropped 1; count of bases not matched to a gene: 4. The V gene's germline CDR1 is KGHDR and CDR2 SFDVKD. CDR3 nucleotides: TGTGCCACCAGTGGCGGACAGGGCGGCACAGATACGCAGTATTTT. Amino acids: CATSGGQGGTDTQYF.

This clonotype has just a few counts. This chain connects TRBV6-2 or TRBV6-3 to TRBJ1-2; TRBD1 is a possible D gene (5 bases). V lost 0 bases to trimming and J lost 8 bases, with 13 bases between them. CDR3 length: 14 amino acids. Germline assignment: CDR1 MNHEY and CDR2 SVGEGT. CDR3 residues: CASSYSAGNGGYTF. The CDR3 DNA reads TGTGCCAGCAGTTACTCGGCAGGGAATGGGGGCTACACCTTC.

V and J are TRBV12-3 or TRBV12-4 and TRBJ2-5, with TRBD2 as a possible D gene (6 bases). The CDR3 extends over 15 amino acids. V lost 4 bases and J 1 base, leaving 13 bases between the germline ends. In nucleotides, the CDR3 is TGTGCCAGCAGTTCAGGGAGGACCCTCCAAGAGACCCAGTACTTC. It translates to CASSSGRTLQETQYF.

This clonotype has at least ten counts. This chain connects TRBV7-3 to TRBJ2-5, with a possible D match to TRBD2 (5 bases). Per the germline V gene, CDR1 is SGHTA and CDR2 is FQGTGA. The V end lost 0 bases, the J end lost 5 bases, and 13 bases lay between the germline ends. The CDR3 covers 15 residues. The DNA for the CDR3 is TGTGCCAGCAGCTTAACGGGTCCGGGGAGTGAGACCCAGTACTTC. Its protein product is CASSLTGPGSETQYF.

This clonotype was detected a few times. The rearrangement joins TRBV20-1 to TRBJ1-1, with unresolved D. Germline loops: CDR1 DFQATT, CDR2 SNEGSKA (reference sequence). V was clipped by 0 bases and J by 4 bases, with 9 bases between them. The CDR3 totals 13 residues. The CDR3 sequence is CSARDSRPTEAFF. CDR3 nucleotides: TGCAGTGCTAGAGATAGTCGACCCACTGAAGCTTTCTTT.

The chain carries TRBV20-1 and TRBJ2-5; D is possibly TRBD2 (6 bases). The CDR3 covers 13 residues. Per germline, CDR1 DFQATT and CDR2 SNEGSKA (reference sequence). V was trimmed by 5 bases and J by 3 bases, leaving 13 bases between them. CDR3 in amino acids: CSAAGPTEETQYF. Here the CDR3 DNA reads TGCAGTGCTGCGGGACCTACGGAAGAGACCCAGTACTTC.

This sequence joins TRBV10-3 and TRBJ1-1; no firm D call. V lost 4 bases and J 5 bases, leaving 8 bases between the germline ends. This CDR3 has 12 amino acids. CDR1 ENHRY and CDR2 SYGVKD come from the germline V gene. This CDR3 reads CAISGAGTEAFF. The CDR3 coding sequence is TGTGCCATCAGTGGGGCAGGTACTGAAGCTTTCTTT.